Below are 13 T cell receptor beta chains sequenced from a single sample in a study of blood T cell repertoires in COVID-19. The protocol was immunoSEQ multiplex PCR, while the TCRdb copy is restricted to in-frame clones and leaves out a portion. The table has 45,000 to 60,000 clones, roughly 86% seen once. The sequenced sample was peripheral blood. These TCRs come from a woman older than 75 with acute or convalescent COVID-19.

The rearrangement joins TRBV18 to TRBJ2-3, with TRBD1 identical over 7 bases. The length of the CDR3 is 16 residues. Germline V gene sequence: CDR1 KGHSH, CDR2 LQKENI. V lost 2 bases to trimming and J lost 0 bases; unmatched junction nucleotides: 5. For the CDR3, the DNA is TGTGCCAGCTCACCAAGGGGACAGAGCAGCACAGATACGCAGTATTTT. This sequence encodes CASSPRGQSSTDTQYF.

This clone was seen a few times. The chain has TRBV7-2 and TRBJ2-7; 9 positions match TRBD2. Germline CDR1 is SGHTA and CDR2 is FQGNSA. The J segment lost 1 base and the V segment lost 1 base, leaving 2 bases of the junction unmatched. The CDR3 covers 15 residues. The CDR3 is CASSLVAGGSYEQYF. Here the CDR3 DNA reads TGTGCCAGCAGCTTAGTGGCGGGAGGGTCCTACGAGCAGTACTTC.

The V call is TRBV19, the J call TRBJ1-3; D remains unclear. Germline CDR1 LNHDA, CDR2 SQIVND (reference sequence). V lost 7 bases and J lost 8, with 18 bases in between. This CDR3 has 14 amino acids. The CDR3 spells CASTDGSARDTIYF. The CDR3 DNA sequence: TGTGCCAGTACGGATGGAAGCGCGAGGGACACCATATATTTT.

V usage is TRBV2 and J usage is TRBJ2-3; the D gene is possibly TRBD2 (7 bases). The CDR3 totals 16 residues. CDR1 is SNHLY, CDR2 FYNNEI, per germline. V shed 0 bases and J shed 5 bases, with 15 bases lying between them. CDR3 sequence reads: CASSEAGGLEKDTQYF. The CDR3 nucleotides are TGTGCCAGCAGTGAAGCGGGGGGGCTGGAGAAAGATACGCAGTATTTT.

The V call is TRBV5-8, the J call TRBJ1-4; D remains ambiguous. Germline CDR1 reads SGHTS; CDR2 reads YDEGEE. The CDR3 has 15 residues. V dropped 5 bases and J dropped 2 bases, with 13 bases sitting between them. The CDR3 DNA sequence: TGTGCCAGCAGGTCCGTCGGTATTACTAATGAAAAACTGTTTTTT. Translated: CASRSVGITNEKLFF. Complete variable domain (other parts from reference TRBV5-8 and TRBJ1-4): EAGVTQSPTHLIKTRGQQATLRCSPISGHTSVYWYQQALGLGLQFLLWYDEGEERNRGNFPPRFSGRQFPNYSSELNVNALELEDSALYLCASRSVGITNEKLFFGSGTQLSVL.

The V gene is TRBV7-9, the J gene TRBJ2-1; tentatively, D is TRBD2 (6 bases). V lost 0 bases and J 4 bases, leaving 7 bases between the germline ends. In germline, CDR1 is SEHNR, CDR2 FQNEAQ (reference sequence). This CDR3 region has 14 residues. CDR3 in DNA: TGTGCCAGCAGCTTAGCTGGGGGGTACAATGAGCAGTTCTTC. It yields the protein CASSLAGGYNEQFF.

The V gene is TRBV7-2, the J gene TRBJ2-5, with D hard to call. The V end was cut by 0 bases, the J end by 5 bases, with 13 bases between. The length of the CDR3 is 15 residues. Germline V gene data show CDR1 as SGHTA and CDR2 as FQGNSA. CDR3 region: CASSLALIPGETQYF. For the CDR3, the DNA is TGTGCCAGCAGCTTAGCGCTTATACCCGGGGAGACCCAGTACTTC.

In its sample, this clone was seen once. The chain couples TRBV5-1 to TRBJ2-4, with D possibly matching TRBD2 (6 bases). The V gene's germline CDR1 is SGHRS and CDR2 YFSETQ. V lost 4 bases, J lost 0 bases, and 26 bases lay in between. The CDR3 loop spans 20 amino acids. The DNA of the CDR3 is TGCGCCAGCAGCCCGGGACTCATCGGGAGTAGCCCTTTAGCCAAAAACATTCAGTACTTC. Its translation: CASSPGLIGSSPLAKNIQYF. Complete variable domain (other parts from reference TRBV5-1 and TRBJ2-4): KAGVTQTPRYLIKTRGQQVTLSCSPISGHRSVSWYQQTPGQGLQFLFEYFSETQRNKGNFPGRFSGRQFSNSRSEMNVSTLELGDSALYLCASSPGLIGSSPLAKNIQYFGAGTRLSVL.

The chain carries TRBV20-1 and TRBJ2-1; 9 nucleotides align to TRBD2. Germline CDR1 is DFQATT and CDR2 is SNEGSKA (reference sequence). Trimming took 3 bases from V and 4 from J; bases not matched to a gene: 7. The CDR3 length is 15 residues. CDR3 region: CSASRGLAGYNEQFF. The CDR3 DNA reads TGCAGTGCTAGTCGGGGTCTAGCGGGGTACAATGAGCAGTTCTTC.

There are a few counts of this clone. V usage is TRBV10-1 and J usage is TRBJ2-1; D remains unclear. Germline CDR1 and CDR2: WNHNN and SYGVQD (reference sequence). Trimming removed 4 bases at V and 8 bases at J, with 9 bases between. CDR3 length: 12 amino acids. The CDR3 loop reads CASSALVDEQFF. CDR3 in DNA: TGCGCCAGCAGTGCCCTAGTCGATGAGCAGTTCTTC.

The V call is TRBV15, the J call TRBJ1-3; the D is unclear. CDR3 length: 16 residues. V lost 0 bases, J lost 0 bases, and 9 bases lay in between. The V gene's germline CDR1 is LNHNV and CDR2 YYDKDF (reference sequence). CDR3 amino acids: CATSRDRGFSGNTIYF. In nucleotides, the CDR3 is TGTGCCACCAGCAGAGATAGAGGGTTCTCTGGAAACACCATATATTTT.

The genes are TRBV18 and TRBJ2-7; 9 bases line up with TRBD2. The CDR3 spans 14 residues. Germline V gives CDR1 KGHSH, CDR2 LQKENI. J lost 6 bases, V lost 1 base, and 4 bases had no gene match. CDR3 amino acids: CASSPLSGSREQYF. DNA of the CDR3: TGTGCCAGCTCACCACTTAGCGGGAGTCGCGAGCAGTACTTC. The variable domain in full, completed from reference TRBV18 and TRBJ2-7, reads NAGVMQNPRHLVRRRGQEARLRCSPMKGHSHVYWYRQLPEEGLKFMVYLQKENIIDESGMPKERFSAEFPKEGPSILRIQQVVRGDSAAYFCASSPLSGSREQYFGPGTRLTVT.

The rearrangement uses TRBV9 and TRBJ2-7; D is ambiguous. The germline V and J ends were trimmed by 0 bases and 3 bases, with 13 bases remaining between them. Germline CDR1 reads SGDLS; CDR2 reads YYNGEE. The CDR3 runs to 15 residues. The CDR3 sequence is CASSVGLEFGYEQYF. CDR3 DNA sequence: TGTGCCAGCAGCGTAGGGCTAGAATTTGGCTACGAGCAGTACTTC. Using reference TRBV9 and TRBJ2-7 for the parts outside the CDR3, the full variable domain is DSGVTQTPKHLITATGQRVTLRCSPRSGDLSVYWYQQSLDQGLQFLIQYYNGEERAKGNILERFSAQQFPDLHSELNLSSLELGDSALYFCASSVGLEFGYEQYFGPGTRLTVT.